The 20 T cell receptor beta chains reported below all come from one sample, sequenced in a study of identical twins. In TCRdb, the 5' RACE reads were re-called with MiXCR into one record per CDR3 protein. The data contain roughly 710,000 distinct CDR3 sequences, over 5% of them singletons. Source material: naive T cells sorted from blood. The receptors shown here come from a young man in good health.

V gene TRBV11-2 combines with J gene TRBJ2-1; D possibly corresponds to TRBD1 (7 bases). CDR3 length equals 15 residues. CDR1 is SGHAT and CDR2 is FQNNGV in the germline V gene. V lost 0 bases, J lost 15 bases, and 21 bases lay in between. CDR3 amino acids: CASSLDVTGHWEVFF. The CDR3 region has the DNA TGTGCCAGCAGCTTAGATGTGACAGGGCATTGGGAGGTGTTCTTC.

This clonotype has ten or more counts. This chain links TRBV18 with TRBJ2-1, with 10 bases fitting TRBD2. CDR3 length equals 16 residues. Germline values: CDR1 KGHSH, CDR2 LQKENI. The V gene end was trimmed by 3 bases and the J gene end by 5 bases; junction bases not matched to a gene: 7. The CDR3 sequence: CASSPPGLARDNEQFF. DNA for the CDR3: TGTGCCAGCTCACCCCCGGGACTAGCGCGCGACAATGAGCAGTTCTTC.

This clonotype was detected a few times. V and J are TRBV29-1 and TRBJ2-7; 9 bases are shared with TRBD2. From germline, CDR1 is SQVTM and CDR2 ANQGSEA. V shed 1 base and J 0 bases; nucleotides not matched to a gene: 1. There are 14 residues in the CDR3. CDR3 sequence: CSVEVAGVSYEQYF. CDR3 sequence (DNA): TGCAGCGTTGAAGTAGCGGGAGTCTCCTACGAGCAGTACTTC.

There are a few counts of this clonotype. The chain combines TRBV15 with TRBJ2-3, with 7 bases fitting TRBD2. Germline V CDR1 and CDR2: LNHNV, YYDKDF (reference sequence). J lost 1 base, V lost 0 bases, and 1 base had no gene match. The CDR3 spans 15 residues. CDR3 DNA sequence: TGTGCCACCAGCAGAGATCTAGCGGGCACAGATACGCAGTATTTT. Protein: CATSRDLAGTDTQYF.

The sample holds a few counts of this clonotype. The chain carries TRBV24-1 and TRBJ2-6; tentative D call: TRBD1 (6 bases). This CDR3 has 16 residues. The V gene's germline CDR1 is KGHDR and CDR2 SFDVKD. Trimming shortened V by 4 bases and J by 2 bases, and 11 bases separated the two germline ends. CDR3 in amino acids: CATSDPKGAGANVLTF. The CDR3 coding sequence is TGTGCCACCAGTGACCCGAAGGGGGCTGGGGCCAACGTCCTGACTTTC.

This clonotype was counted at least ten times. This chain connects TRBV6-1 to TRBJ1-2; weak D call: TRBD1 (5 bases). The CDR3 extends over 14 amino acids. Germline V gene sequence: CDR1 MNHNS, CDR2 SASEGT. V lost 7 bases and J lost 0, with 12 bases in between. In nucleotides, the CDR3 is TGTGCCAGCACCAGGGACGGAACTAACTATGGCTACACCTTC. Its protein is CASTRDGTNYGYTF.

There are many counts of this clonotype. The CDR3 here is CATSDLGLGGANEQFF. The CDR3 bases are TGTGCCACCAGTGATTTAGGGCTAGGCGGGGCCAATGAGCAGTTCTTC. The genes are TRBV24-1 and TRBJ2-1; D is perhaps TRBD2 (6 bases). From germline, CDR1 is KGHDR and CDR2 SFDVKD. CDR3 length equals 16 residues. Trimming cost V 1 base and J 6 bases, with 15 bases left between them.

This clonotype was seen repeatedly, ten times or more. The V and J genes are TRBV27 and TRBJ2-5, with TRBD2 as a possible D gene (5 bases). The CDR3 has 14 amino acids. V lost 2 bases, J lost 5 bases, and 12 bases lay in between. Germline CDR1 MNHEY, CDR2 SMNVEV (reference sequence). The CDR3 DNA follows: TGTGCCAGCAGTTTAGGCGGACTCTTCGAGACCCAGTACTTC. As protein: CASSLGGLFETQYF.

This clonotype has at least ten counts. The chain is built from TRBV25-1 and TRBJ2-2; 9 nucleotides agree with TRBD1. The CDR3 spans 15 residues. Germline V lookup: CDR1 MGHDK, CDR2 SYGVNS. Trimming removed 4 bases from V and 0 bases from J; junction bases left unmatched: 0. DNA for the CDR3: TGTGCCAGCAGTGGGACAGGGGCGAACACCGGGGAGCTGTTTTTT. Its protein is CASSGTGANTGELFF.

The chain recombines TRBV5-5 with TRBJ2-3, with a weak D call TRBD2 (7 bases). The CDR3 consists of 16 residues. Trimming shortened V by 4 bases and J by 1 base, and 16 bases separated the two germline ends. Per the germline V gene, CDR1 is SGHKS and CDR2 is YYEKEE (reference sequence). The CDR3 bases are TGTGCCAGCAGCCGGGGGGCTAGCGGAGGCACAGATACGCAGTATTTT. Protein: CASSRGASGGTDTQYF.

This clonotype was observed a few times. A far larger clone is one base from this, pointing to a likely read error. Because it lacks the conserved phenylalanine or tryptophan at the end, this CDR3 is likely a read error. This chain links TRBV7-9 with TRBJ2-7, with 8 bases fitting TRBD1. V was clipped by 3 bases and J by 4 bases; unmatched bases: 2. CDR1 and CDR2 from the germline V gene are SEHNR and FQNEAQ (reference sequence). CDR3 size: 13 residues. The CDR3 bases are TGTGCCAGCAGCTTGGACAGGGCATACGAGCAGTACTCC. It encodes CASSLDRAYEQYS.

This clonotype was seen repeatedly, ten times or more. V is TRBV9 and J is TRBJ2-3; D unclear. Germline V gene data show CDR1 as SGDLS and CDR2 as YYNGEE. The CDR3 loop spans 11 amino acids. V was pared by 0 bases and J by 6 bases, with 2 bases between. CDR3 amino acids: CASSVGDTQYF. The CDR3 DNA follows: TGTGCCAGCAGCGTAGGGGATACGCAGTATTTT.

V and J are TRBV20-1 and TRBJ2-5; D is uncertain. Germline CDR1 reads DFQATT; CDR2 reads SNEGSKA (reference sequence). Trimming took 0 bases from V and 2 from J, leaving 10 bases between them. This CDR3 spans 14 amino acids. The CDR3 DNA follows: TGCAGTGCTAGAGATCGGTCAGTACAAGAGACCCAGTACTTC. Its protein product is CSARDRSVQETQYF.

Concerning this clonotype itself: The junction departs from the called germline gene at one end, perhaps through a read error. The V and J genes are TRBV6-5 and TRBJ1-3; D gene unclear. The germline V gene encodes CDR1 MNHEY and CDR2 SVGAGI. CDR3 length equals 16 residues. The CDR3, as DNA: TGTGCCAGCAGTTTAGGACGGACGAGCTCTGGAAACACCATATGTTTT. It is translated as CASSLGRTSSGNTICF.

In this sample, this clonotype turned up many times. The chain uses TRBV29-1 and TRBJ2-5; D not resolved. Trimming stripped 0 bases from V and 5 bases from J, with 7 bases between. CDR1 and CDR2 from the germline V gene are SQVTM and ANQGSEA. This CDR3 spans 12 amino acids. For the CDR3, the DNA is TGCAGCGTTGAAGATTACGAGGAGACCCAGTACTTC. It yields the protein CSVEDYEETQYF. Combining the CDR3 with reference TRBV29-1 and TRBJ2-5 gives the whole variable domain SAVISQKPSRDICQRGTSLTIQCQVDSQVTMMFWYRQQPGQSLTLIATANQGSEATYESGFVIDKFPISRPNLTFSTLTVSNMSPEDSSIYLCSVEDYEETQYFGPGTRLLVL.

A few counts support this clonotype. The genes are TRBV4-2 and TRBJ2-5, with 10 nucleotides matching TRBD2. V was clipped by 3 bases and J by 5 bases; unmatched bases: 6. CDR3 size: 15 residues. Per the germline V gene, CDR1 is LGHNA and CDR2 is YNFKEQ. This CDR3 is CASSQEPGLAETQYF. The CDR3 DNA is TGTGCCAGCAGCCAGGAACCGGGACTAGCGGAGACCCAGTACTTC.

The genes are TRBV6-1 and TRBJ2-1, with 10 bases aligning to TRBD2. Trimming took 6 bases from V and 5 from J; bases not matched to a gene: 4. This CDR3 is 14 amino acids long. The germline V gene encodes CDR1 MNHNS and CDR2 SASEGT. The CDR3 loop reads CASRTSGHNNEQFF. CDR3 sequence (DNA): TGTGCCAGCAGGACTAGCGGGCACAACAATGAGCAGTTCTTC.

In its sample, this clonotype was seen many times. In DNA form, the CDR3 reads TGTGCCATCAGTGACGGGAGAGGCAATGAGCAGTTCTTC. Translated: CAISDGRGNEQFF. The V gene is TRBV10-3, the J gene TRBJ2-1; possibly TRBD2 for D (6 bases). Germline values: CDR1 ENHRY, CDR2 SYGVKD. V dropped 3 bases and J dropped 6 bases, with 9 bases sitting between them. The CDR3 is 13 residues long.

This clonotype was detected many times. The chain has TRBV5-1 and TRBJ2-3; D is unresolved. This CDR3 comprises 14 residues. V gave up 4 bases and J gave up 0 bases, with 9 bases separating them. Germline CDR1 reads SGHRS; CDR2 reads YFSETQ. CDR3 in DNA: TGCGCCAGCAGCCCCCTCTACAGCACAGATACGCAGTATTTT. It codes for CASSPLYSTDTQYF.

This clonotype was counted only a few times. The genes are TRBV7-2 and TRBJ2-1; TRBD2 might be the D (6 bases). Germline-derived CDR1 and CDR2 are SGHTA and FQGNSA. The V end lost 7 bases, the J end lost 5 bases, and 24 bases lay between the germline ends. The CDR3 is made up of 17 amino acids. The CDR3 DNA sequence: TGTGCCAGCACCATCGTCCGGGGGAGTCGTGTCGACAATGAGCAGTTCTTC. Translating it yields CASTIVRGSRVDNEQFF.